These T cell receptor beta chains were read from a single sample in a study of cytomegalovirus exposure and HLA in healthy donors. Produced via immunoSEQ multiplex PCR; TCRdb's table is partial and in-frame only. This sample has about 200,000 clones, with 70% to 80% found just once. The sequencing sample was made of PBMCs. These TCRs come from a male donor in good health and CMV-seropositive. The CDR3 runs from the conserved cysteine through the conserved F or W. Fields, in order: V gene, J gene, D gene, clone size, CDR3 DNA, CDR3 protein. D genes are given only for firm matches. Clone size is shown for a subset of rows, as once, few, many or a class of expanded clone.

V gene: TRBV5-4; J gene: TRBJ2-5; D gene: TRBD1; clone size: once; CDR3 DNA: TGTGCCAGCAGCGGCCCCAGGGGGCGAGAGACCCAGTACTTC; CDR3 protein: CASSGPRGRETQYF
V gene: TRBV6-1; J gene: TRBJ1-2; D gene: -; clone size: -; CDR3 DNA: TGTGCCAGCAGTGAAAACGGTCACTATGGCTACACCTTC; CDR3 protein: CASSENGHYGYTF
V gene: TRBV15; J gene: TRBJ1-5; D gene: -; clone size: few; CDR3 DNA: TGTGCCACCAGCAGGTCCACAAATCAGCCCCAGCATTTT; CDR3 protein: CATSRSTNQPQHF
V gene: TRBV5-1; J gene: TRBJ2-5; D gene: TRBD1; clone size: -; CDR3 DNA: TGCGCCAGCAGCGGGGGGACAGGGGGAAAGGAGACCCAGTACTTC; CDR3 protein: CASSGGTGGKETQYF
V gene: TRBV7-6; J gene: TRBJ1-6; D gene: -; clone size: -; CDR3 DNA: TGTGCCAGCAGCCTCCGACTGAATTCACCCCTCCACTTT; CDR3 protein: CASSLRLNSPLHF
V gene: TRBV28; J gene: TRBJ2-3; D gene: -; clone size: -; CDR3 DNA: TGTGCCAGCAGTTTACCCCGGGGCGGGGCAGATACGCAGTATTTT; CDR3 protein: CASSLPRGGADTQYF
V gene: TRBV7-9; J gene: TRBJ2-3; D gene: -; clone size: -; CDR3 DNA: TGTGCCAGCAGCTTAACCGCCTTTCGAGAACGGACAGATACGCAGTATTTT; CDR3 protein: CASSLTAFRERTDTQYF
V gene: TRBV28; J gene: TRBJ2-7; D gene: -; clone size: -; CDR3 DNA: TGTGCCAGCAGTTTATCCCCTTCCTACGAGCAGTACTTC; CDR3 protein: CASSLSPSYEQYF
V gene: TRBV6-9; J gene: TRBJ2-7; D gene: TRBD2; clone size: -; CDR3 DNA: TGTGCCAGCAGTTATTACGGGGGGGAGAGGGTTTTTATCTACGAGCAGTACTTC; CDR3 protein: CASSYYGGERVFIYEQYF
V gene: TRBV6-1; J gene: TRBJ2-1; D gene: TRBD2; clone size: -; CDR3 DNA: TGTGCCACCCCTAGCGGTTCCTACAATGAGCAGTTCTTC; CDR3 protein: CATPSGSYNEQFF
V gene: TRBV7-3; J gene: TRBJ2-7; D gene: -; clone size: -; CDR3 DNA: TGTGCCAGCAGCTTACAGCAGGGGGGCGTTTACGAGCAGTACTTC; CDR3 protein: CASSLQQGGVYEQYF
V gene: TRBV15; J gene: TRBJ2-7; D gene: -; clone size: -; CDR3 DNA: TGTGCCACCAGCAGAGATTTTCAGACCTACGAGCAGTACTTC; CDR3 protein: CATSRDFQTYEQYF
V gene: TRBV4-1; J gene: TRBJ2-2; D gene: -; clone size: once; CDR3 DNA: TGCGCCAGCAGCCAATCAGGTCGCGCCCACACCGGGGAGCTGTTTTTT; CDR3 protein: CASSQSGRAHTGELFF
V gene: TRBV6-5; J gene: TRBJ1-3; D gene: TRBD1; clone size: -; CDR3 DNA: TGTGCCAGCAGTTACAACAGGGGGCCGGGAAACACCATATATTTT; CDR3 protein: CASSYNRGPGNTIYF
V gene: TRBV4-3; J gene: TRBJ2-1; D gene: TRBD2; clone size: -; CDR3 DNA: TGCGCCAGCAGCCAAGACCCGACTAGCGGGGGAAGAGCATACAATGAGCAGTTCTTC; CDR3 protein: CASSQDPTSGGRAYNEQFF
V gene: TRBV7-3; J gene: TRBJ1-1; D gene: TRBD1; clone size: -; CDR3 DNA: TGTGCCAGCTCGCAGGGGGGTAAGACTGAAGCTTTCTTT; CDR3 protein: CASSQGGKTEAFF
V gene: TRBV7-9; J gene: TRBJ2-7; D gene: -; clone size: -; CDR3 DNA: TGTGCCGGAAGGCGGGATAGCTCCTACGAGCAGTACTTC; CDR3 protein: CAGRRDSSYEQYF
V gene: TRBV5-4; J gene: TRBJ1-4; D gene: -; clone size: -; CDR3 DNA: TGTGCCAGCAGCAGCGGGGGGATAGGTGAAAAACTGTTTTTT; CDR3 protein: CASSSGGIGEKLFF
V gene: TRBV5-4; J gene: TRBJ2-1; D gene: TRBD2; clone size: -; CDR3 DNA: TGTGCCAGCAGCTTCTTAAAAGCGGGGATTTCCTACAATGAGCAGTTCTTC; CDR3 protein: CASSFLKAGISYNEQFF
V gene: TRBV4-2; J gene: TRBJ2-2; D gene: -; clone size: -; CDR3 DNA: TGTGCCAGCAGCCAAGAAAGTTCAGCGAACACCGGGGAGCTGTTTTTT; CDR3 protein: CASSQESSANTGELFF
V gene: TRBV6-5; J gene: TRBJ1-3; D gene: -; clone size: -; CDR3 DNA: TGTGCCAGCAGTTACCACGGAGGGACTGGAAATACCATATATTTT; CDR3 protein: CASSYHGGTGNTIYF
V gene: TRBV28; J gene: TRBJ1-2; D gene: TRBD1; clone size: -; CDR3 DNA: TGTGCCAGCAGTTTCCCGCCGGGACAGGGGGCGCAAGGCTACACCTTC; CDR3 protein: CASSFPPGQGAQGYTF
V gene: TRBV2; J gene: TRBJ1-5; D gene: -; clone size: -; CDR3 DNA: TGTGCCAGCAGGTACAGGGATGGCAATCAGCCCCAGCATTTT; CDR3 protein: CASRYRDGNQPQHF
V gene: TRBV23-1; J gene: TRBJ2-7; D gene: -; clone size: few; CDR3 DNA: TGCGCCAGCAGTCAACGGGACACAAACTACGAGCAGTACTTC; CDR3 protein: CASSQRDTNYEQYF
V gene: TRBV21-1; J gene: TRBJ2-7; D gene: -; clone size: -; CDR3 DNA: TGTGCCAGCAGTGGCCTGGGGACAGGTGAAAGCGAGCAGTACTTC; CDR3 protein: CASSGLGTGESEQYF
V gene: TRBV6-4; J gene: TRBJ1-3; D gene: TRBD1; clone size: -; CDR3 DNA: TGTGCCACCCGGACAGGAGGGAGTGGAAACACCATATATTTT; CDR3 protein: CATRTGGSGNTIYF
V gene: TRBV28; J gene: TRBJ1-1; D gene: -; clone size: -; CDR3 DNA: TGTGCCAGCAAGAGAGACAGCCTGAACACTGAAGCTTTCTTT; CDR3 protein: CASKRDSLNTEAFF
V gene: TRBV6-5; J gene: TRBJ1-2; D gene: TRBD1; clone size: -; CDR3 DNA: TGTGCCAGCAGTGACAGGGACGGCTATGGCTACACCTTC; CDR3 protein: CASSDRDGYGYTF
V gene: TRBV7-2; J gene: TRBJ2-3; D gene: -; clone size: -; CDR3 DNA: TGTGCCAGCAGCTTCGACAGTAGCACAGATACGCAGTATTTT; CDR3 protein: CASSFDSSTDTQYF
V gene: TRBV18; J gene: TRBJ1-5; D gene: -; clone size: -; CDR3 DNA: TGTGCCAGCTCACCACAAGCGCAGGGATTAAGCGGCAATCAGCCCCAGCATTTT; CDR3 protein: CASSPQAQGLSGNQPQHF
V gene: TRBV25-1; J gene: TRBJ1-1; D gene: -; clone size: -; CDR3 DNA: TGTGCCAGCAGTTTGGGGGCTCGGAACACTGAAGCTTTCTTT; CDR3 protein: CASSLGARNTEAFF
V gene: TRBV19; J gene: TRBJ1-5; D gene: -; clone size: few; CDR3 DNA: TGTGCCAGTAGTTGGGGGGAGGTGAATCAGCCCCAGCATTTT; CDR3 protein: CASSWGEVNQPQHF
V gene: TRBV4-3; J gene: TRBJ2-5; D gene: TRBD2; clone size: -; CDR3 DNA: TGCGCCAGCAGCCAAGGGTCTAGCGGCAAAGAGACCCAGTACTTC; CDR3 protein: CASSQGSSGKETQYF
V gene: TRBV7-2; J gene: TRBJ1-2; D gene: -; clone size: -; CDR3 DNA: TGTGCCAGCAGCCGCGGGACGGGTTCTAACTATGGCTACACCTTC; CDR3 protein: CASSRGTGSNYGYTF